The source of this TCR beta chain is a study of cytomegalovirus exposure and HLA in healthy donors. A note on this clone: Its target is unknown.

PCR primers comprised 60 Vbeta and 13 Jbeta primers. TCRdb's copy holds only in-frame clones and misses some; the assay was immunoSEQ multiplex PCR. The table includes 120,000 to 150,000 clones, roughly three quarters detected once. Whole-study findings and limits: An analysis that came later showed most CMV-associated TCR beta chains appearing HLA-restricted. A link between a missense DCLRE1C variant and TCR beta V- and J-gene trimming emerged from a later analysis.

The receptor's source is a woman in her 40s in good health and CMV-seronegative. Sequenced input: PBMCs.

The CDR3 sequence: CAWISPGQGYTEAFF. For the CDR3, the DNA is TGTGCCTGGATCTCTCCAGGACAGGGGTACACTGAAGCTTTCTTT. The gene calls are TRBV30 and TRBJ1-1; 9 nucleotides align to TRBD1. After removal of 4 bases from V and 3 bases from J, the junction contained 9 bases not matched to a gene. The germline V gene has CDR1 GTSNPN and CDR2 SVGIG (reference sequence). The CDR3 totals 15 residues.